The 21 T cell receptor beta chains presented below share a single source sample, sequenced in a study of T-cell memory formation after mild COVID-19. Each CDR3 protein gets one entry after TCRdb re-called the 5' RACE reads with MiXCR. Of roughly 110,000 distinct CDR3 sequences in the sample, around an eighth are singletons; the top ten hold around 27%. Sequencing used PBMCs or a T cell subset sorted from them (not recorded which). The receptors here all came from an adult woman who had mild COVID-19 (a few samples of this study predate the infection). Cell type and time point are not known.

This sequence joins TRBV12-5 and TRBJ2-1; 8 nucleotides match TRBD2. Germline CDR1 and CDR2: LGHNT and FRNRAP. The V gene end was trimmed by 3 bases and the J gene end by 1 base; junction bases not matched to a gene: 17. This CDR3 is built from 20 residues. The CDR3 coding sequence is TGTGCTAGTGGTTTTATCCCACTTTTGAGCGGGAGTGGTTCCTACAATGAGCAGTTCTTC. Translating it yields CASGFIPLLSGSGSYNEQFF.

This CDR3 is CATSRDLGNEQFF. DNA of the CDR3: TGTGCCACCAGCAGAGATCTTGGGAATGAGCAGTTCTTC. The rearrangement joins TRBV15 to TRBJ2-1; D not resolved. Between the trimmed V and J ends, which lost 0 bases and 7 bases, there was a span of 7 bases. The CDR3 has 13 residues. Germline CDR1 reads LNHNV; CDR2 reads YYDKDF (reference sequence).

This clonotype has just a few counts. V is TRBV9 and J is TRBJ2-1; 8 bases match TRBD1. The V and J ends lost 3 bases and 0 bases, in that order; junction bases with no gene match: 5. CDR1 is SGDLS, CDR2 YYNGEE, per germline. The CDR3 loop spans 16 amino acids. Written as DNA, the CDR3 is TGTGCCAGCAGCGGACAGGGGACGAGCTCCTACAATGAGCAGTTCTTC. It is translated as CASSGQGTSSYNEQFF.

CDR3 loop: CASIPPGDSYEQYF. The CDR3 bases are TGTGCCAGCATCCCCCCAGGGGACTCCTACGAGCAGTACTTC. V and J are TRBV6-1 and TRBJ2-7; D possibly corresponds to TRBD1 (6 bases). This CDR3 has 14 amino acids. CDR1 and CDR2 from the germline V gene are MNHNS and SASEGT. The V end lost 7 bases, the J end lost 0 bases, and 13 bases lay between the germline ends.

V usage is TRBV12-3 or TRBV12-4 and J usage is TRBJ2-7, with 9 positions matching TRBD2. This CDR3 is 15 amino acids long. V shed 1 base and J 2 bases; nucleotides not matched to a gene: 3. CDR3 bases: TGTGCCAGCAGTTTAGGAGCGGGAGGCCCCTACGAGCAGTACTTC. Its translation: CASSLGAGGPYEQYF.

This clonotype has a count of ten or more. V is TRBV7-6 and J is TRBJ2-5; no definite D call. This CDR3 region has 12 residues. Germline assignment: CDR1 SGHVS and CDR2 FNYEAQ. V gave up 1 base and J gave up 3 bases, with 3 bases separating them. The CDR3 loop reads CASSLGEETQYF. The CDR3 DNA is TGTGCCAGCAGCTTAGGGGAAGAGACCCAGTACTTC.

The J gene is TRBJ2-5, the V gene TRBV27; 12 bases are shared with TRBD2. V was clipped by 2 bases and J by 4 bases; unmatched bases: 5. The CDR3 extends over 16 amino acids. Looked up from germline, CDR1 is MNHEY and CDR2 is SMNVEV (reference sequence). The CDR3 spells CASSLTGTSGSETQYF. The CDR3 bases are TGTGCCAGCAGTTTAACCGGGACTAGCGGGTCAGAGACCCAGTACTTC.

This clonotype was detected a few times. The chain employs TRBV4-1 and TRBJ2-3; either TRBD1 or TRBD2 may supply D (5 bases each). With 1 base removed from V and 1 base from J, the gap between germline ends came to 12 bases. The CDR3 contains 16 residues. Germline V gene sequence: CDR1 MGHRA, CDR2 YSYEKL. CDR3 loop: CASSQVWSGRTDTQYF. CDR3 coding DNA: TGCGCCAGCAGCCAAGTGTGGTCGGGGCGCACAGATACGCAGTATTTT.

This clonotype was seen a few times. V is TRBV7-2 and J is TRBJ2-5; D is perhaps TRBD2 (6 bases). The germline V gene encodes CDR1 SGHTA and CDR2 FQGNSA. The CDR3 is 15 residues long. The germline V and J ends were trimmed by 0 bases and 3 bases, with 11 bases remaining between them. The CDR3 spells CASSLAGDWEETQYF. DNA of the CDR3: TGTGCCAGCAGCTTAGCGGGGGACTGGGAAGAGACCCAGTACTTC. The entire variable domain, with the rest obtained from reference TRBV7-2 and TRBJ2-5, is as follows: GAGVSQSPSNKVTEKGKDVELRCDPISGHTALYWYRQSLGQGLEFLIYFQGNSAPDKSGLPSDRFSAERTGGSVSTLTIQRTQQEDSAVYLCASSLAGDWEETQYFGPGTRLLVL.

The chain uses TRBV5-6 and TRBJ2-3; no clear D. V shed 0 bases and J shed 10 bases, with 9 bases lying between them. CDR1 SGHDT and CDR2 YYEEEE come from the germline V gene. The CDR3 is 12 residues long. For the CDR3, the DNA is TGTGCCAGCAGCTTGGTTACTTTGGCGCAGTATTTT. It yields the protein CASSLVTLAQYF. The variable domain in full, with the rest retrieved from reference TRBV5-6 and TRBJ2-3, is DAGVTQSPTHLIKTRGQQVTLRCSPKSGHDTVSWYQQALGQGPQFIFQYYEEEERQRGNFPDRFSGHQFPNYSSELNVNALLLGDSALYLCASSLVTLAQYFGPGTRLTVL.

This clonotype showed up just a few times. The chain employs TRBV3-1 and TRBJ2-1; D is uncertain. CDR1 is LGHDT, CDR2 YNNKEL, per germline (reference sequence). There are 12 residues in the CDR3. V lost 1 base to trimming and J lost 5 bases, with 3 bases between them. CDR3 in amino acids: CASSQVDNEQFF. CDR3 nucleotide sequence: TGTGCCAGCAGCCAAGTGGACAATGAGCAGTTCTTC.

This clonotype was found a few times. The chain carries TRBV19 and TRBJ2-7; 8 bases map to TRBD1. V lost 6 bases, J lost 4 bases, and 5 bases stayed unmatched. Germline loops: CDR1 LNHDA, CDR2 SQIVND (reference sequence). This CDR3 has 13 amino acids. The CDR3 nucleotides are TGTGCCAGTAGCCCGGACAGGGAGTACGAGCAGTACTTC. Its protein product is CASSPDREYEQYF.

A few counts support this clonotype. V gene TRBV6-2 or TRBV6-3 combines with J gene TRBJ2-2, with 8 bases that match TRBD1. Germline V CDR1 and CDR2: MNHEY, SVGEGT. The length of the CDR3 is 14 residues. With V trimmed by 6 bases and J by 3 bases, 3 bases remained unmatched. The CDR3 loop reads CASRQQGDTGELFF. CDR3 nucleotide sequence: TGTGCCAGCAGACAACAGGGGGACACCGGGGAGCTGTTTTTT.

This clonotype came up a few times. This sequence joins TRBV7-9 and TRBJ2-1; TRBD1 matches at 10 bases. Trimming at V came to 5 bases and at J to 4 bases, leaving 8 bases not matched to a gene. CDR1 is SEHNR, CDR2 FQNEAQ, per germline (reference sequence). CDR3 size: 16 residues. Written as DNA, the CDR3 is TGTGCCAGCAGCGCAACGGGACAGGGGAAGTACAATGAGCAGTTCTTC. It codes for CASSATGQGKYNEQFF. The complete variable domain, with remaining parts taken from reference TRBV7-9 and TRBJ2-1, reads DTGVSQNPRHKITKRGQNVTFRCDPISEHNRLYWYRQTLGQGPEFLTYFQNEAQLEKSRLLSDRFSAERPKGSFSTLEIQRTEQGDSAMYLCASSATGQGKYNEQFFGPGTRLTVL.

This clonotype was recorded a few times. The gene calls are TRBV4-1 and TRBJ2-5; 8 positions agree with TRBD2. The CDR3 runs to 17 residues. Germline V CDR1 and CDR2: MGHRA, YSYEKL. V lost 0 bases, J lost 5 bases, and 11 bases stayed unmatched. The CDR3 protein is CASSQERGSGIGETQYF. In DNA form, the CDR3 reads TGCGCCAGCAGCCAAGAGAGAGGTAGCGGGATCGGGGAGACCCAGTACTTC.

The table lists this clonotype with a few counts. The chain carries TRBV7-9 and TRBJ2-7, with 10 bases lining up with TRBD1. This CDR3 contains 14 residues. The trim removed 4 bases at V and 6 bases at J, leaving 6 bases unmatched. The V gene's germline CDR1 is SEHNR and CDR2 FQNEAQ (reference sequence). The CDR3 sequence is CASSSGQGDSEQYF. CDR3 sequence (DNA): TGTGCCAGCAGCTCCGGACAGGGGGATAGCGAGCAGTACTTC. Variable domain in full (rest from reference TRBV7-9 and TRBJ2-7): DTGVSQNPRHKITKRGQNVTFRCDPISEHNRLYWYRQTLGQGPEFLTYFQNEAQLEKSRLLSDRFSAERPKGSFSTLEIQRTEQGDSAMYLCASSSGQGDSEQYFGPGTRLTVT.

This rearrangement joins TRBV20-1 to TRBJ2-7; D ambiguous. Trimming shortened V by 5 bases and J by 2 bases, and 19 bases separated the two germline ends. This CDR3 has 15 amino acids. Per the germline V gene, CDR1 is DFQATT and CDR2 is SNEGSKA (reference sequence). CDR3: CSALLGYEHPYEQYF. CDR3 coding DNA: TGCAGTGCTCTCCTGGGCTATGAGCACCCCTACGAGCAGTACTTC.

The rearrangement joins TRBV7-4 to TRBJ2-7, with 7 bases identical to TRBD2. The CDR3 length is 16 residues. With 5 bases clipped from V and 2 bases from J, the junction kept 12 bases outside the gene matches. CDR1 is SGHVT and CDR2 is SQSDAQ in the germline V gene. The CDR3 reads CASSKALYRGAYEQYF. The DNA for the CDR3 is TGTGCCAGCAGCAAAGCTTTATATCGGGGGGCCTACGAGCAGTACTTC.

This clonotype was seen a few times. The chain employs TRBV30 and TRBJ1-1; 9 positions agree with TRBD1. Germline lookup yields CDR1 GTSNPN and CDR2 SVGIG (reference sequence). This CDR3 region has 13 residues. The trim removed 4 bases at V and 6 bases at J, leaving 6 bases unmatched. For the CDR3, the DNA is TGTGCCTGGAATAACAGGGGGCCCCCTGAAGCTTTCTTT. It encodes CAWNNRGPPEAFF. The variable domain in full, completed from reference TRBV30 and TRBJ1-1, reads SQTIHQWPATLVQPVGSPLSLECTVEGTSNPNLYWYRQAAGRGLQLLFYSVGIGQISSEVPQNLSASRPQDRQFILSSKKLLLSDSGFYLCAWNNRGPPEAFFGQGTRLTVV.

This clonotype has a handful of counts. The CDR3 loop reads CASSSLPSSTDTQYF. DNA of the CDR3: TGTGCCAGCAGCTCGCTACCTAGCAGCACAGATACGCAGTATTTT. The chain employs TRBV11-2 and TRBJ2-3; a possible D gene is TRBD2 (5 bases). Germline CDR1 reads SGHAT; CDR2 reads FQNNGV. The CDR3 totals 15 residues. V was shortened by 4 bases and J by 0 bases, with 11 bases between the two germline ends.

This clonotype was found many times. The CDR3 loop is CASSLELTDTQYF. The CDR3 nucleotides read TGCGCCAGCAGCTTGGAACTCACAGATACGCAGTATTTT. The chain employs TRBV5-1 and TRBJ2-3; no firm D call. Germline CDR1 and CDR2: SGHRS and YFSETQ. Trimming removed 0 bases at V and 2 bases at J, with 4 bases between. The CDR3 is made up of 13 amino acids.